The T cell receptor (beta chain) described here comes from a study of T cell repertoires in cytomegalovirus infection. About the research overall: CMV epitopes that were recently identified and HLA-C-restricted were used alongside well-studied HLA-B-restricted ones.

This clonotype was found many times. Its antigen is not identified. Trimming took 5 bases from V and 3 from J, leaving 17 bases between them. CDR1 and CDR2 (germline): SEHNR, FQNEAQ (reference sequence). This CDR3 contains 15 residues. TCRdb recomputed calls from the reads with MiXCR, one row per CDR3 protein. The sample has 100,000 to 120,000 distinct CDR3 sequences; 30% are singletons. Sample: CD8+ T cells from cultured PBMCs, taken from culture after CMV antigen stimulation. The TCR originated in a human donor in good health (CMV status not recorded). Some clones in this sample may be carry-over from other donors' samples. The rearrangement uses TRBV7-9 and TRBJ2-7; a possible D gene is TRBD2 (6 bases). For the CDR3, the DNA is TGTGCCAGCAGCCGGGTGGTAGGGAGGCACTACGAGCAGTACTTC. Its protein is CASSRVVGRHYEQYF.